This TCR beta chain was sequenced for a study of cytomegalovirus exposure and HLA in healthy donors. PCR amplification relied on 60 Vbeta primers (plus 13 Jbeta primers). TCRdb's copy holds only in-frame clones and misses some; the assay was immunoSEQ multiplex PCR. This sample has around 130,000 clones, with roughly 80% found just once. Germline V CDR1 and CDR2: SGHTA, FQGNSA. J was trimmed by 1 base and V by 1 base; bases with no gene match: 6. The CDR3 contains 17 residues. The origin of this receptor is a girl aged 2-9 years in good health and CMV-seronegative. This chain uses TRBV7-2 with TRBJ2-3; TRBD2 aligns across 9 bases. The specimen was PBMCs. CDR3 DNA: TGTGCCAGCAGCTTAGGTATAGCGGGGGTGCGCACAGATACGCAGTATTTT. Amino acid sequence: CASSLGIAGVRTDTQYF.